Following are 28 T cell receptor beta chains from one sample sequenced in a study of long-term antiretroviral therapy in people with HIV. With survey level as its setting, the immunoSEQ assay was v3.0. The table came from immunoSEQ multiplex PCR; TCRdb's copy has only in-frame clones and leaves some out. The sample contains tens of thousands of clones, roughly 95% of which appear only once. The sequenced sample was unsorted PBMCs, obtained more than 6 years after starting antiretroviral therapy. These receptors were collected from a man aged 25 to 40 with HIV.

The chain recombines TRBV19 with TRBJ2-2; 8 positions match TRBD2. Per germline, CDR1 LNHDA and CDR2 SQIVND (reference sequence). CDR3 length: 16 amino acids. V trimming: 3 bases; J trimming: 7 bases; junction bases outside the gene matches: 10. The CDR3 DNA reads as TGTGCCAGTAGTATCCCAGCGGGGGTACGTTTCGGGGAGCTGTTTTTT. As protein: CASSIPAGVRFGELFF.

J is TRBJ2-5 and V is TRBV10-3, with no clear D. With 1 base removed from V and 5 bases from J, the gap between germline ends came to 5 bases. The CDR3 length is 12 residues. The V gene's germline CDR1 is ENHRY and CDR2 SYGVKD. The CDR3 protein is CAISELWETQYF. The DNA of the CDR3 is TGTGCCATCAGTGAGTTGTGGGAGACCCAGTACTTC.

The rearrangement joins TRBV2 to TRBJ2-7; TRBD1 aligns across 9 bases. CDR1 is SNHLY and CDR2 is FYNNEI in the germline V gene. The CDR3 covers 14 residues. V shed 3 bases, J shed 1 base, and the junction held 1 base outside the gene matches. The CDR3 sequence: CASSEGTGSYEQYF. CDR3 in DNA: TGTGCCAGCAGTGAGGGGACAGGGTCCTACGAGCAGTACTTC.

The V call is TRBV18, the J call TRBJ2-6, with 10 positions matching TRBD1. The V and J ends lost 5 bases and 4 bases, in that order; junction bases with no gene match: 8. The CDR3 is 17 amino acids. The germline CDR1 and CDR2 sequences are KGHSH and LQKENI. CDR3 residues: CASSFAGTGDGANVLTF. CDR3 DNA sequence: TGTGCCAGCTCATTTGCCGGGACAGGGGACGGGGCCAACGTCCTGACTTTC. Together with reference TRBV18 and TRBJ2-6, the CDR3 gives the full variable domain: NAGVMQNPRHLVRRRGQEARLRCSPMKGHSHVYWYRQLPEEGLKFMVYLQKENIIDESGMPKERFSAEFPKEGPSILRIQQVVRGDSAAYFCASSFAGTGDGANVLTFGAGSRLTVL.

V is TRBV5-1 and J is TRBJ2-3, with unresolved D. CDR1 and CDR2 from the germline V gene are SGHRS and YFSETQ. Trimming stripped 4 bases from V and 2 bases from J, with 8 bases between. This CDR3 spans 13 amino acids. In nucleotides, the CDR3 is TGCGCCAGCAGCACAGACATCACAGATACGCAGTATTTT. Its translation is CASSTDITDTQYF.

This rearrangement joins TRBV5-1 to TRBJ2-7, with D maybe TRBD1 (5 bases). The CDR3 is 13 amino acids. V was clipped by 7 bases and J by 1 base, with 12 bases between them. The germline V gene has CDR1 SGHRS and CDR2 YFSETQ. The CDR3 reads CASQLSGSYEQYF. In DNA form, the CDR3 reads TGCGCCAGCCAGCTATCAGGGTCCTACGAGCAGTACTTC.

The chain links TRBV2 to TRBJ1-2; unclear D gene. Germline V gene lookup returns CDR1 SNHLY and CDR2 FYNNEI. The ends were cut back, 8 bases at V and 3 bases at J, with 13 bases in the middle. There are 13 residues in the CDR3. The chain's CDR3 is CASADKLHYGYTF. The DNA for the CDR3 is TGTGCCAGCGCTGACAAGCTCCACTATGGCTACACCTTC. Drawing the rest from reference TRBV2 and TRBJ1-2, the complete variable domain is EPEVTQTPSHQVTQMGQEVILRCVPISNHLYFYWYRQILGQKVEFLVSFYNNEISEKSEIFDDQFSVERPDGSNFTLKIRSTKLEDSAMYFCASADKLHYGYTFGSGTRLTVV.

CDR3 bases: TGTGCCAGCAGCTTTCAGTTGAACACTGAAGCTTTCTTT. Encoded protein: CASSFQLNTEAFF. The chain combines TRBV7-2 with TRBJ1-1; D gene ambiguous. V shed 3 bases and J shed 0 bases, with 5 bases lying between them. The CDR3 covers 13 residues. Per germline, CDR1 SGHTA and CDR2 FQGNSA. The full variable domain, in which reference TRBV7-2 and TRBJ1-1 provide the parts outside the CDR3, is GAGVSQSPSNKVTEKGKDVELRCDPISGHTALYWYRQSLGQGLEFLIYFQGNSAPDKSGLPSDRFSAERTGGSVSTLTIQRTQQEDSAVYLCASSFQLNTEAFFGQGTRLTVV.

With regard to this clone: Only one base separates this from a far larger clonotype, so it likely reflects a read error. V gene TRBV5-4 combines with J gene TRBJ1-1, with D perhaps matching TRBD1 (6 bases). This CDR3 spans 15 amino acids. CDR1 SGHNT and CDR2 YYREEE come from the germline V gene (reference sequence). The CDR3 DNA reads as TGCGCCAGCAGCCAAGGGGGACCCTCGAACACTGAAGCTTTCTTT. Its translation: CASSQGGPSNTEAFF.

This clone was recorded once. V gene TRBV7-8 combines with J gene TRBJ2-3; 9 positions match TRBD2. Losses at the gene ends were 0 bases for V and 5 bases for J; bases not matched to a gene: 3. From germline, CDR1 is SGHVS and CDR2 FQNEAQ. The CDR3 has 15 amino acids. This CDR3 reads CASSLASGRLDTQYF. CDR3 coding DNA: TGTGCCAGCAGCTTAGCTAGCGGGAGATTAGATACGCAGTATTTT.

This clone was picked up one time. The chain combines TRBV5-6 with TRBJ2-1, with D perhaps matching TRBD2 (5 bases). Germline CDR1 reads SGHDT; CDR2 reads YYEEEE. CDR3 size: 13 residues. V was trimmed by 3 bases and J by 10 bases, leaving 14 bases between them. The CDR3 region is CASSYGIDGEQFF. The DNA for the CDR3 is TGTGCCAGCAGCTACGGGATCGACGGGGAGCAGTTCTTC.

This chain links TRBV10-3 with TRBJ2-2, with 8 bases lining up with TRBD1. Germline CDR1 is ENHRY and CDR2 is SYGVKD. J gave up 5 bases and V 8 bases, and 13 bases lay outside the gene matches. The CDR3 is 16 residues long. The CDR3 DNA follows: TGTGCCATCGGAAAAGATAGGACAGGGACGACCGGGGAGCTGTTTTTT. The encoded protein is CAIGKDRTGTTGELFF.

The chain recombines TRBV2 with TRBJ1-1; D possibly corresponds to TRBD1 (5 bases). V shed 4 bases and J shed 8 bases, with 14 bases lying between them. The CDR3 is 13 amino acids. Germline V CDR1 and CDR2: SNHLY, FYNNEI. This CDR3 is CASSARARVEAFF. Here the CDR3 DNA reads TGTGCCAGCAGTGCCAGGGCAAGGGTAGAAGCTTTCTTT. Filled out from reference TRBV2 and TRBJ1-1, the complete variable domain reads EPEVTQTPSHQVTQMGQEVILRCVPISNHLYFYWYRQILGQKVEFLVSFYNNEISEKSEIFDDQFSVERPDGSNFTLKIRSTKLEDSAMYFCASSARARVEAFFGQGTRLTVV.

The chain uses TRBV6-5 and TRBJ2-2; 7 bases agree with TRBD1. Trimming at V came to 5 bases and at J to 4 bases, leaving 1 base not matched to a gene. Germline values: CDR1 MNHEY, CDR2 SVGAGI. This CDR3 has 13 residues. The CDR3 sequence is CASSRQGTGELFF. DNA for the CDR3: TGTGCCAGCAGTAGACAGGGCACCGGGGAGCTGTTTTTT.

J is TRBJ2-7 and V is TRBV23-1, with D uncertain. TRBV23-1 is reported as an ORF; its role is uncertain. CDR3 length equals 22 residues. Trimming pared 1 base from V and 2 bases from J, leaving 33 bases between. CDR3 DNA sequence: TGCGCCAGCAGTCAATTCCCTCCTCAGGCAAATGTTTCCATACCTATTACCTACGAGCAGTACTTC. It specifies CASSQFPPQANVSIPITYEQYF.

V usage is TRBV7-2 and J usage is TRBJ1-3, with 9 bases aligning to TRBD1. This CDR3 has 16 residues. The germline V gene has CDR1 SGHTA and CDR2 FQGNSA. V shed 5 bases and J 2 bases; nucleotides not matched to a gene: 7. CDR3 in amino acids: CASSPRTGGTGNTIYF. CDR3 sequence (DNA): TGTGCCAGCAGCCCGAGAACAGGGGGCACTGGAAACACCATATATTTT. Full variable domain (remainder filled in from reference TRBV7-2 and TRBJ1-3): GAGVSQSPSNKVTEKGKDVELRCDPISGHTALYWYRQSLGQGLEFLIYFQGNSAPDKSGLPSDRFSAERTGGSVSTLTIQRTQQEDSAVYLCASSPRTGGTGNTIYFGEGSWLTVV.

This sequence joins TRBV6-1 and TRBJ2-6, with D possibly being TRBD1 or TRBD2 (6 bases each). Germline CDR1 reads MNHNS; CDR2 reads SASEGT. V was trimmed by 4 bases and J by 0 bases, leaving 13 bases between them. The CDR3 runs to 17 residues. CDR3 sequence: CASSGSGGGSGANVLTF. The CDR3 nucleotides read TGTGCCAGCAGTGGCAGTGGAGGGGGCTCTGGGGCCAACGTCCTGACTTTC.

CDR3 sequence: CASSLTGRGYTDTQYF. The CDR3 coding sequence is TGTGCCAGCAGCCTGACCGGGAGGGGGTACACAGATACGCAGTATTTT. This chain connects TRBV4-2 to TRBJ2-3; 8 positions match TRBD2. This CDR3 has 16 amino acids. Germline-derived CDR1 and CDR2 are LGHNA and YNFKEQ. J lost 2 bases, V lost 4 bases, and 8 bases had no gene match.

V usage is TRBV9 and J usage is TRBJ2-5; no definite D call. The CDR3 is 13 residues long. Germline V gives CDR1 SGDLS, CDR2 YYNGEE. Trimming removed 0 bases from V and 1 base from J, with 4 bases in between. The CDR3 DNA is TGTGCCAGCAGCGTAGGCGGCCAAGAGACCCAGTACTTC. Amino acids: CASSVGGQETQYF.

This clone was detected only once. The CDR3 bases are TGCAGCGTTGAAGATAGGGGGGTTGTCACTGAAGCTTTCTTT. Encoded protein: CSVEDRGVVTEAFF. V usage is TRBV29-1 and J usage is TRBJ1-1; the D gene is possibly TRBD1 (6 bases). Germline CDR1 and CDR2: SQVTM and ANQGSEA. The CDR3 contains 14 residues. V lost 0 bases to trimming and J lost 4 bases, with 12 bases between them.

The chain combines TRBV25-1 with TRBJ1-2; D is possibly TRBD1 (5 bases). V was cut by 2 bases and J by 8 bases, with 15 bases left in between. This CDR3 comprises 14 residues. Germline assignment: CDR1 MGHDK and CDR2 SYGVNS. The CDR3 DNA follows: TGTGCCAGCAGTGAACCCGGGACGATGGTGGGCTACACCTTC. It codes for CASSEPGTMVGYTF.

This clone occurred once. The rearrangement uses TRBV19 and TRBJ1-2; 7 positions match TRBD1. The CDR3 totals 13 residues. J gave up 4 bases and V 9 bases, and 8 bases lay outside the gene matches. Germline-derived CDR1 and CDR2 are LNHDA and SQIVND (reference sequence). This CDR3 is CASRTGPFYGYTF. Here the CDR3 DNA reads TGTGCCAGCCGGACAGGACCCTTCTATGGCTACACCTTC.

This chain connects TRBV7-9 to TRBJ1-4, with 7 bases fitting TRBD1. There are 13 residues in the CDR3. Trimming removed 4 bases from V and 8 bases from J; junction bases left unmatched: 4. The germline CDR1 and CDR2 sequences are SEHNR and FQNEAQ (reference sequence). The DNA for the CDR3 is TGTGCCAGCAGCTCAGGGGGTAACGAAAAACTGTTTTTT. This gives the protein CASSSGGNEKLFF.

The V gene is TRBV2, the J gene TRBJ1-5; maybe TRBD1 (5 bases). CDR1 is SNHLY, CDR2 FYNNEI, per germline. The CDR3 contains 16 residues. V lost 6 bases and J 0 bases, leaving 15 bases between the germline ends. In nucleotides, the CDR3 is TGTGCCAGCAGCCGGGGGGGGGTAAATAGCAATCAGCCCCAGCATTTT. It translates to CASSRGGVNSNQPQHF.

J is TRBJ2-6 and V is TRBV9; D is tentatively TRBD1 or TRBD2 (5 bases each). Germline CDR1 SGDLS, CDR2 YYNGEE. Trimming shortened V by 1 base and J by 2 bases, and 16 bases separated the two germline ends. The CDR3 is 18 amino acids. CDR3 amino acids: CASSVLGPISPGANVLTF. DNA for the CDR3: TGTGCCAGCAGCGTATTGGGACCCATCTCGCCTGGGGCCAACGTCCTGACTTTC.

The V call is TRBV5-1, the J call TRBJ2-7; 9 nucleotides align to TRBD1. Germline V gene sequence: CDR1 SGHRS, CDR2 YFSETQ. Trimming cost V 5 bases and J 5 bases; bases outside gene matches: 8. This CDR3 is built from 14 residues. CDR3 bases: TGCGCCAGCAGATCCGGGACAGGGTCGGACGAGCAGTACTTC. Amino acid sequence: CASRSGTGSDEQYF.

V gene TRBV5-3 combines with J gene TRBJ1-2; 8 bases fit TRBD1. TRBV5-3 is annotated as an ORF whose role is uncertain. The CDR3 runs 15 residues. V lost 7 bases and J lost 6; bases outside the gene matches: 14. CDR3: CARSMSETGEHGYTF. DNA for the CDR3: TGTGCCAGATCAATGTCCGAGACAGGGGAACATGGCTACACCTTC.

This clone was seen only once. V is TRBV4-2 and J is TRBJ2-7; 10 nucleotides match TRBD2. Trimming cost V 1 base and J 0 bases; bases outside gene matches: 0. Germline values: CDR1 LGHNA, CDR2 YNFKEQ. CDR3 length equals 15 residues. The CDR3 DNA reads TGTGCCAGCAGCCAAGGACTAGCGGGCTCCTACGAGCAGTACTTC. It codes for CASSQGLAGSYEQYF.